These T cell receptor beta chains were read from a single sample in a study of blood T cell repertoires in COVID-19. Sequencing was performed with immunoSEQ multiplex PCR; in TCRdb, only in-frame clones are kept and a portion is missing. The sample includes about 150,000 clones, 70% to 90% seen only once; the top ten take approximately 4%. The sequenced material came from peripheral blood. The receptor source for this set is a woman in her seventies with acute or convalescent COVID-19. The CDR3 runs from the conserved cysteine through the conserved F or W. The order of the fields is V gene, J gene, clone size, D gene, CDR3 DNA, CDR3 protein. The D gene is left open where the match is weak. Expanded clones are given a class, and other clones once, few, many or no size at all.

TRBV5-1	TRBJ1-1	.	.	TGCGCCAGCAGCAGGGAGACGGGGAACACTGAAGCTTTCTTT	CASSRETGNTEAFF
TRBV7-2	TRBJ2-1	.	TRBD1	TGTGCCAGCAGCCAAATAATCCGGACAGGGGAGGTAGAGCAGTTCTTC	CASSQIIRTGEVEQFF
TRBV7-2	TRBJ1-1	.	.	TGTGCCAGCAGCTTAGTACCGAGGGAGACTGAAGCTTTCTTT	CASSLVPRETEAFF
TRBV6-5	TRBJ1-1	.	.	TGTGCCAGCGGTCGGGGGGGTCTGAACACTGAAGCTTTCTTT	CASGRGGLNTEAFF
TRBV5-1	TRBJ1-1	.	TRBD1	TGCGCCAGCAGCCTGGCACCGACAGGGGGTCCCACTGAAGCTTTCTTT	CASSLAPTGGPTEAFF
TRBV4-3	TRBJ1-5	once	.	TGCGCCAGCAGCCAAGAGGGGCGTCAGCCCCAGCATTTT	CASSQEGRQPQHF
TRBV3-1/TRBV3-2	TRBJ2-1	.	TRBD2	TGTGCCAGCAGCTCGGGACTAGCGGGGGGTCCCGAGCAGTTCTTC	CASSSGLAGGPEQFF
TRBV12-3/TRBV12-4	TRBJ1-2	.	.	TGTGCCAGCAGGGGAGAAACTTATGGCTACACCTTC	CASRGETYGYTF
TRBV4-1	TRBJ1-5	.	TRBD1	TGCGCCAGCAGCCAAGATGGGACAGCATATAGCAATCAGCCCCAGCATTTT	CASSQDGTAYSNQPQHF
TRBV3-1/TRBV3-2	TRBJ1-2	.	TRBD1	TGTGCCAGCAGCGCTACAGGGGGCTATGGCTACACCTTC	CASSATGGYGYTF
TRBV2	TRBJ2-7	.	TRBD2	TGTGCCAGCAGCGTGGGACTAGCCGTCCTCTCCTACGAGCAGTACTTC	CASSVGLAVLSYEQYF
TRBV10-2	TRBJ2-4	.	.	TGCGCCAGCAGTGAGGGCAACGCCAAAAACATTCAGTACTTC	CASSEGNAKNIQYF
TRBV7-9	TRBJ1-2	.	.	TGTGCCAGCACTCGGAGGGAATTGGTTGGCTACACCTTC	CASTRRELVGYTF
TRBV4-1	TRBJ1-6	once	.	TGCGCCAGCAGCCAAGATTTACAATCACCCCTCCACTTT	CASSQDLQSPLHF
TRBV6-5	TRBJ1-4	once	.	TGTGCCAGCAGGCCTGGGGGCCCGAATGAAAAACTGTTTTTT	CASRPGGPNEKLFF
TRBV4-2	TRBJ2-3	.	TRBD2	TGTGCCAGCAGCCAGGTAGCGGGGGGAAGTGGAGATACGCAGTATTTT	CASSQVAGGSGDTQYF
TRBV5-1	TRBJ2-1	.	TRBD2	TGCGCCAGCAGCAGAGGGACTAGCGGGATGTTGGGTGAGCAGTTCTTC	CASSRGTSGMLGEQFF
TRBV27	TRBJ2-7	.	.	TGTGCCAGCAGTCCCCCCCAGGACGGGAGCTCCTACGAGCAGTACTTC	CASSPPQDGSSYEQYF
TRBV4-2	TRBJ1-1	.	.	TGTGCCAGCAGCCAAGTCTTGAACACTGAAGCTTTCTTT	CASSQVLNTEAFF
TRBV2	TRBJ1-3	.	TRBD1	TGTGCCAGCAGTCAGGGGGGTTCTGGAAACACCATATATTTT	CASSQGGSGNTIYF
TRBV6-5	TRBJ2-7	.	.	TGTGCCACCCGGGGGTCGGGAAGCCAAGGCGAGCAGTACTTC	CATRGSGSQGEQYF
TRBV6-5	TRBJ1-2	.	TRBD1	TGTGCCAGCAGTTCCAATTCAGGGGGTGACTATGGCTACACCTTC	CASSSNSGGDYGYTF
TRBV9	TRBJ1-1	once	.	TGTGCCAGCAGCGGAACAGGGCTGGTCCCAGCTTTCTTT	CASSGTGLVPAFF